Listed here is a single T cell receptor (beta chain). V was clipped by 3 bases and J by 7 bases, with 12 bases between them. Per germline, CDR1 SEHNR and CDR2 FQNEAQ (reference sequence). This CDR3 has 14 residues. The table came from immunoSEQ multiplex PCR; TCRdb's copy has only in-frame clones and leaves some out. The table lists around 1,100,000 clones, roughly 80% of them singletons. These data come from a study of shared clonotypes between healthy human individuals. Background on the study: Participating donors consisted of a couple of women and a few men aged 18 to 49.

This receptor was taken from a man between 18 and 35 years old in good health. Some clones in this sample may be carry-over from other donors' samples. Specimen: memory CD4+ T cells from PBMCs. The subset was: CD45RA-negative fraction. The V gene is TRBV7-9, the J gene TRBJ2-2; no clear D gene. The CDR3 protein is CASSLLGIGGELFF. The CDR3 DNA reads TGTGCCAGCAGCTTGTTGGGGATTGGCGGGGAGCTGTTTTTT.